Included here is one T cell receptor (beta chain) sequence, with context. Its antigen is not known. In germline, CDR1 is KGHSH, CDR2 LQKENI. The CDR3 sequence is 12 residues long. Trimming took 3 bases from V and 6 from J, leaving 7 bases between them. The data belong to a study of cytomegalovirus exposure and HLA in healthy donors. Study-level points and caveats: Cytomegalovirus status was reportedly diagnosed by the classifier with high specificity and sensitivity.

The PCR employed 60 Vbeta primers together with 13 Jbeta primers. Assay used: immunoSEQ multiplex PCR; TCRdb lists only in-frame clones, some missing. The sample lists about 85,000 clones, 75% to 90% seen once, with 32% in the top ten. Sequencing was carried out using PBMCs. This chain links TRBV18 with TRBJ2-3, with D tentatively TRBD1 (5 bases). This clonotype originated in a man aged 45-65 years in good health and CMV-seropositive. The CDR3 bases are TGTGCCAGCTCACCCAGGGCCGATACGCAGTATTTT. It encodes CASSPRADTQYF.